These 4 T cell receptor beta chains share one sample of origin, sequenced in a study of cytomegalovirus exposure and HLA in healthy donors. With 60 Vbeta and 13 Jbeta primers, the PCR was carried out. TCRdb's copy holds only in-frame clones and misses some; the assay was immunoSEQ multiplex PCR. The sample has 55,000 to 80,000 clones, around 80% seen once. Sequencing used PBMCs. Receptors originate from a man younger than 30 in good health and CMV-seronegative.

This clone was observed once. The J gene is TRBJ2-3, the V gene TRBV6-4; D perhaps matches TRBD1 (6 bases). V shed 3 bases and J shed 2 bases, with 6 bases lying between them. Germline V lookup: CDR1 MRHNA, CDR2 SNTAGT. CDR3 length: 13 residues. For the CDR3, the DNA is TGTGCCAGCAGTGAGGGGGCCACAGATACGCAGTATTTT. As protein: CASSEGATDTQYF.

The chain is built from TRBV4-3 and TRBJ1-1; possible D gene TRBD1, 5 bases. There are 14 residues in the CDR3. CDR1 and CDR2 (germline): LGHNA, YSLEER. V was cut by 0 bases and J by 4 bases, with 9 bases left in between. CDR3 protein: CASSQERGTTEAFF. CDR3 bases: TGCGCCAGCAGCCAAGAACGCGGGACCACTGAAGCTTTCTTT.

This sequence joins TRBV6-1 and TRBJ2-4; 7 nucleotides align to TRBD1. With 6 bases clipped from V and 6 bases from J, the junction kept 5 bases outside the gene matches. The CDR3 is 13 amino acids. CDR1 is MNHNS and CDR2 is SASEGT in the germline V gene. CDR3 in amino acids: CASSSGTANIQYF. CDR3 nucleotide sequence: TGTGCCAGCAGCTCCGGGACAGCAAACATTCAGTACTTC.

The genes are TRBV10-3 and TRBJ2-3; maybe TRBD2 (5 bases). Looked up from germline, CDR1 is ENHRY and CDR2 is SYGVKD. V lost 11 bases to trimming and J lost 1 base, with 13 bases between them. The CDR3 loop spans 13 amino acids. The CDR3 nucleotides read TGTGCCGGCCGGCTGGGAGGCACAGATACGCAGTATTTT. Amino acids: CAGRLGGTDTQYF.